This T cell receptor (beta chain) was captured in a study of shared clonotypes between healthy human individuals. The study's findings and limits: Larger estimated richness was generally seen in naive subsets than in memory subsets. Among donors, clonotype sharing was expected to be affected by sequencing depth.

Several immunoSEQ plates received, in even portions, the genomic DNA of each subset. Here immunoSEQ multiplex PCR was the method, and the copy in TCRdb shows in-frame clones only, minus some. The table shows about 2.2 million clones, with 90% to 95% occurring only once. CD45RO-negative CD8 cells positively selected for CCR7 made up the naive population, which excluded terminally differentiated effector memory CD45RA+ cells. The study drew its donors from healthy HIV-negative adults without recent acute infections or vaccinations. V dropped 4 bases and J dropped 2; count of bases not matched to a gene: 6. CDR1 and CDR2 (germline): MGHDK, SYGVNS. The CDR3 totals 15 residues. As concerns this clone: The antigen is undetermined.

Sequencing input: naive CD8+ T cells from PBMCs. The receptor was derived from a man aged 18 to 30 in good health. Some clones in this sample may be carry-over from other donors' samples. The chain joins TRBV25-1 to TRBJ2-3, with 7 bases that match TRBD2. For the CDR3, the DNA is TGTGCCAGCAGTGGACCGGGACTACTCACAGATACGCAGTATTTT. Protein: CASSGPGLLTDTQYF.